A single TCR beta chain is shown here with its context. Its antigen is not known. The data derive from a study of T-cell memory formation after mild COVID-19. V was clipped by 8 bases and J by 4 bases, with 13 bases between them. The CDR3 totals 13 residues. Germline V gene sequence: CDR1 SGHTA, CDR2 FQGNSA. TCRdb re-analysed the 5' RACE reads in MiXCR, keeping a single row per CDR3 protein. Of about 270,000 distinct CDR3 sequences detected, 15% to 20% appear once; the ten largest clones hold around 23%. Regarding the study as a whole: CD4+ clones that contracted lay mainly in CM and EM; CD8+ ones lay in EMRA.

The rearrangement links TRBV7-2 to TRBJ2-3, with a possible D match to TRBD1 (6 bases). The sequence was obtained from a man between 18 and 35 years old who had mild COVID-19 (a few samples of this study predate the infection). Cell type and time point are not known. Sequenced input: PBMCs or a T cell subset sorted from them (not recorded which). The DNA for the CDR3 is TGTGCCAGCCAGGTTGCAGGGGCAGATACGCAGTATTTT. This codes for CASQVAGADTQYF. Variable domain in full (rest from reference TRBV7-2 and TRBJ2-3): GAGVSQSPSNKVTEKGKDVELRCDPISGHTALYWYRQSLGQGLEFLIYFQGNSAPDKSGLPSDRFSAERTGGSVSTLTIQRTQQEDSAVYLCASQVAGADTQYFGPGTRLTVL.